This T cell receptor beta chain is from a study of blood T cell repertoires in COVID-19. Across the whole study: PBMCs, B-cell-depleted T cells, or T cells provided the cDNA or gDNA that made up the material.

This clone was seen more than once but under ten times. Study members were between roughly 18 and 100 years old and lived in 24 US regions. Cohort assignment relied on participant-reported clinical history. From germline, CDR1 is SEHNR and CDR2 FQNEAQ (reference sequence). Between the trimmed V and J ends, which lost 8 bases and 8 bases, there was a span of 16 bases. The length of the CDR3 is 13 residues. In the source study's methods: Estimation of nucleated cell counts relied on the amplification of reference gene primers. Some clones are missing from TCRdb's copy, which holds only in-frame ones; the method was immunoSEQ multiplex PCR. That table supplies the V and J calls and clone size; D and trimming were determined from the DNA. The data show hundreds of thousands of clones, 85% seen once.

The sequenced material came from PBMCs or T cells enriched from blood (not recorded which). The receptor was derived from a woman in her thirties who had been exposed to COVID-19. The chain joins TRBV7-9 to TRBJ2-4; the D gene is possibly TRBD2 (7 bases). In nucleotides, the CDR3 is TGTGCCAGCGTAGGACGGGGGGCATACATTCAGTACTTC. Amino acid sequence: CASVGRGAYIQYF.